A single sample is the source of the 11 T cell receptor beta chains below, sequenced in a study of blood T cell repertoires in COVID-19. Using immunoSEQ multiplex PCR, the repertoire was profiled, and TCRdb retains in-frame clones only, with some absent. The sample consists of roughly 100,000 clones, roughly 80% of them appearing once. The sequenced sample consisted of peripheral blood. The receptors here all came from a woman of 80 years or more with active or convalescent COVID-19.

This chain connects TRBV28 to TRBJ1-1; no clear D gene. The V gene lost 4 bases and the J gene lost 4 bases, with 7 bases spanning the gap. The CDR3 runs to 12 residues. The germline CDR1 and CDR2 sequences are MDHEN and SYDVKM. The CDR3 DNA is TGTGCCAGCAGTTCTCTATTCACTGAAGCTTTCTTT. This encodes CASSSLFTEAFF.

The chain recombines TRBV18 with TRBJ2-2, with D perhaps TRBD2 (6 bases). CDR3 length: 18 residues. V was pared by 1 base and J by 3 bases, with 18 bases between. Germline CDR1 reads KGHSH; CDR2 reads LQKENI. In DNA form, the CDR3 reads TGTGCCAGCTCACCACTTATGGTAAAGGGAGGCGACACCGGGGAGCTGTTTTTT. Amino acid sequence: CASSPLMVKGGDTGELFF.

The chain combines TRBV5-1 with TRBJ2-3; no firm D call. This CDR3 contains 11 residues. V dropped 1 base and J dropped 6 bases, with 3 bases sitting between them. Germline V gives CDR1 SGHRS, CDR2 YFSETQ. CDR3 nucleotides: TGCGCCAGCAGCTTGTCGGATACGCAGTATTTT. Translation gives CASSLSDTQYF.

V is TRBV11-3 and J is TRBJ2-1; 10 positions match TRBD1. Germline loops: CDR1 SGHNT, CDR2 YENEEA. Trimming at V came to 5 bases and at J to 4 bases, leaving 5 bases not matched to a gene. CDR3 length: 15 residues. The CDR3 bases are TGTGCCAGCAGCAGGGACAGGGGTGAATACAATGAGCAGTTCTTC. Translating gives CASSRDRGEYNEQFF.

This chain connects TRBV2 to TRBJ1-5; the match to TRBD1 covers 7 bases. V was clipped by 7 bases and J by 2 bases; unmatched bases: 8. Germline values: CDR1 SNHLY, CDR2 FYNNEI. The CDR3 is 15 amino acids. The CDR3 protein is CASKRQGEGNQPQHF. CDR3 DNA sequence: TGTGCCAGCAAACGACAGGGTGAGGGCAATCAGCCCCAGCATTTT.

This clone appeared a single time. The chain employs TRBV20-1 and TRBJ2-7, with D possibly TRBD2 on 6 matching bases. CDR1 and CDR2 (germline): DFQATT, SNEGSKA (reference sequence). CDR3 size: 11 residues. Between the trimmed V and J ends, which lost 6 bases and 5 bases, there was a span of 11 bases. The CDR3 DNA sequence: TGCAGTGCCGCGGGAAGGGACGAGCAGTACTTC. It codes for CSAAGRDEQYF.

The V gene is TRBV5-1, the J gene TRBJ1-4, with 8 bases that match TRBD1. From germline, CDR1 is SGHRS and CDR2 YFSETQ. The CDR3 is 15 amino acids. The trim removed 2 bases at V and 5 bases at J, leaving 5 bases unmatched. In DNA form, the CDR3 reads TGCGCCAGCAGCTTAGGGACAGGCGACAATGAAAAACTGTTTTTT. It codes for CASSLGTGDNEKLFF.

This clone occurred a few times. The chain combines TRBV28 with TRBJ1-2; D is perhaps TRBD1 (5 bases). This CDR3 is built from 15 residues. CDR1 and CDR2 from the germline V gene are MDHEN and SYDVKM. The ends were cut back, 3 bases at V and 4 bases at J, with 15 bases in the middle. In DNA form, the CDR3 reads TGTGCCAGCAGTTTGCCGACAGTTCTGTTCTATGGCTACACCTTC. Translating gives CASSLPTVLFYGYTF.

J is TRBJ1-5 and V is TRBV19, with 9 positions matching TRBD1. Germline CDR1 reads LNHDA; CDR2 reads SQIVND (reference sequence). V was clipped by 2 bases and J by 4 bases; unmatched bases: 6. There are 16 residues in the CDR3. For the CDR3, the DNA is TGTGCCAGTAGTATAAACGCGGGACAGGGTAATCAGCCCCAGCATTTT. Protein: CASSINAGQGNQPQHF.

V and J are TRBV2 and TRBJ2-4; 8 bases are shared with TRBD1. With V trimmed by 6 bases and J by 5 bases, 3 bases remained unmatched. Per germline, CDR1 SNHLY and CDR2 FYNNEI. CDR3 length: 13 amino acids. CDR3 nucleotides: TGTGCCAGCAGAGCGGACAGGGAAAACATTCAGTACTTC. Encoded protein: CASRADRENIQYF. Filled out from reference TRBV2 and TRBJ2-4, the complete variable domain reads EPEVTQTPSHQVTQMGQEVILRCVPISNHLYFYWYRQILGQKVEFLVSFYNNEISEKSEIFDDQFSVERPDGSNFTLKIRSTKLEDSAMYFCASRADRENIQYFGAGTRLSVL.

In regard to this clone: At one of its ends the junction is not consistent with the germline gene, which may arise from a read error. The gene calls are TRBV16 and TRBJ1-2; 8 bases line up with TRBD1. This CDR3 comprises 11 residues. The germline gives CDR1 KGHSY, CDR2 FQNENV. The CDR3 reads CASSPSRTGLF. The CDR3 nucleotides are TGTGCCAGCAGCCCCTCCAGGACAGGGCTTTTC. The variable domain in full, completed from reference TRBV16 and TRBJ1-2, reads GEEVAQTPKHLVRGEGQKAKLYCAPIKGHSYVFWYQQVLKNEFKFLISFQNENVFDETGMPKERFSAKCLPNSPCSLEIQATKLEDSAVYFCASSPSRTGLFGSGTRLTVV.